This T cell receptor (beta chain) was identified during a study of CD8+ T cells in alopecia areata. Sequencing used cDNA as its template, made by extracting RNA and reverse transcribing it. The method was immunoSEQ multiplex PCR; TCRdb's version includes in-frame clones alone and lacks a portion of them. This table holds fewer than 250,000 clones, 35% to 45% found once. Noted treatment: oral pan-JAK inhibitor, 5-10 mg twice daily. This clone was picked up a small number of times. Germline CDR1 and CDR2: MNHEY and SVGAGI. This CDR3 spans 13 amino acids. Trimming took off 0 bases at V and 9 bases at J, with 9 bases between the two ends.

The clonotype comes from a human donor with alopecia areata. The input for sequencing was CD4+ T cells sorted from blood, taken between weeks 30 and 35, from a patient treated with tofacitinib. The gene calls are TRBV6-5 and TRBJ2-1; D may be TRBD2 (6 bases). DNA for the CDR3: TGTGCCAGCAGTTACTCACGGGGGTTTGAGCAGTTCTTC. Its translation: CASSYSRGFEQFF.